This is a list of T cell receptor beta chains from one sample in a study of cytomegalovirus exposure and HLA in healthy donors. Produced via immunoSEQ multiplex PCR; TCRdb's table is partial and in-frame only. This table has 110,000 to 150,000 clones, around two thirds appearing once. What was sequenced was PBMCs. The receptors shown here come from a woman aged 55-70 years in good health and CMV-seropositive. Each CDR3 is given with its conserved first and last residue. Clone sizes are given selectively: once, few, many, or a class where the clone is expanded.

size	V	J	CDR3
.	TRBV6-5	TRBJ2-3	CASSYSAGGLDTQYF
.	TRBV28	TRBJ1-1	CASSRRGIGRLTEAFF
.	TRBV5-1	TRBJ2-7	CASSLIAEPYEQYF
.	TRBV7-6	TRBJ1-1	CASSSSLTGGTEAFF
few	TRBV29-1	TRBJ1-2	CSVGVRGSQAEGGYTF
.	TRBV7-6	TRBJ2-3	CASQFSGRAEDTQYF
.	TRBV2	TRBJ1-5	CASSRKGQSPNQPQHF
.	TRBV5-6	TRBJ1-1	CASSLGRTEAFF
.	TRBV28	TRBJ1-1	CASRSSDRGAFF
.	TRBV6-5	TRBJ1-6	CASKPGQLRTPLHF
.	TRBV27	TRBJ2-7	CASSLSPGISEQYF
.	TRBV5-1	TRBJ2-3	CASSLGGGSTDTQYF
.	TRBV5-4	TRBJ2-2	CASSPGTTLNTGELFF
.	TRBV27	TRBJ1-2	CASSFRGNYGYTF
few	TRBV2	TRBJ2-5	CASSEVTAEETQYF